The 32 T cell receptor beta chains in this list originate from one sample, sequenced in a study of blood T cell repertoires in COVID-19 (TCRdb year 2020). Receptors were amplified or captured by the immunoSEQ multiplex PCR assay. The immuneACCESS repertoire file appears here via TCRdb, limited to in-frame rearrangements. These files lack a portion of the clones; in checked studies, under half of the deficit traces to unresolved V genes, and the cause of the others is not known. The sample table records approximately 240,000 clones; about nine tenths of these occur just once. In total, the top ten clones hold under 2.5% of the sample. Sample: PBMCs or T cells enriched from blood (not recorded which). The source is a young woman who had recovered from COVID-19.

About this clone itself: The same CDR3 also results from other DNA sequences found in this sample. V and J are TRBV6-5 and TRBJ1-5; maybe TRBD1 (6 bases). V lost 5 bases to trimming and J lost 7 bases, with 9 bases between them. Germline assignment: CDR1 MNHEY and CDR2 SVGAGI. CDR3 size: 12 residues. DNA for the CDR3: TGTGCCAGCAGTCGGGGGGGCCAGCCCCAGCATTTT. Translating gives CASSRGGQPQHF.

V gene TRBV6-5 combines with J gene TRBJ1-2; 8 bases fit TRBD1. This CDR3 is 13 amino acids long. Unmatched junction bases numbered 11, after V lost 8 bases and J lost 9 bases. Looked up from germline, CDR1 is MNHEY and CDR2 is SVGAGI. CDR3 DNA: TGTGCCAGCTGTAGGACAGGGTCTGAGAGCTACACCTTC. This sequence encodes CASCRTGSESYTF.

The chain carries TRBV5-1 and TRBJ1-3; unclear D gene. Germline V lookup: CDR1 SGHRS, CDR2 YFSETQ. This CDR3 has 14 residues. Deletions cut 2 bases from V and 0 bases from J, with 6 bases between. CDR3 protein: CASSFDNSGNTIYF. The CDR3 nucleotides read TGCGCCAGCAGCTTTGACAACTCTGGAAACACCATATATTTT.

The CDR3 bases are TGTGCCACCAGCGATGATATAGGGGAGGTCACAGATACGCAGTATTTT. This sequence encodes CATSDDIGEVTDTQYF. This chain joins TRBV15 and TRBJ2-3, with a weak D call TRBD2 (6 bases). Germline CDR1 reads LNHNV; CDR2 reads YYDKDF (reference sequence). Trimming took 5 bases from V and 2 from J, leaving 17 bases between them. This CDR3 has 16 residues.

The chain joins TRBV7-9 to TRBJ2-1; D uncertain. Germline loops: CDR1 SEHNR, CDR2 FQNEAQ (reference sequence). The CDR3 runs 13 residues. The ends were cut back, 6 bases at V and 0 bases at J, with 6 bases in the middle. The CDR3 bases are TGTGCCAGCAGGGAGAGCTCCTACAATGAGCAGTTCTTC. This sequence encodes CASRESSYNEQFF.

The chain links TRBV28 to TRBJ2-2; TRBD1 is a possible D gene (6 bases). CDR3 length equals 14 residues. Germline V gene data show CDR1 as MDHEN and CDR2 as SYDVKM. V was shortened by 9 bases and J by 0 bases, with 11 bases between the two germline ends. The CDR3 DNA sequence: TGTGCCAGTGAACAGGGACCGAACACCGGGGAGCTGTTTTTT. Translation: CASEQGPNTGELFF.

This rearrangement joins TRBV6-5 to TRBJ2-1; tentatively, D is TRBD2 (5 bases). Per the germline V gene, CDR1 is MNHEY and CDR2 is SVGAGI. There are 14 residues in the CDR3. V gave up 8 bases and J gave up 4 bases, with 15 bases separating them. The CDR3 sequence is CASQRGILYNEQFF. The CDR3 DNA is TGTGCCAGCCAACGAGGGATCCTATACAATGAGCAGTTCTTC.

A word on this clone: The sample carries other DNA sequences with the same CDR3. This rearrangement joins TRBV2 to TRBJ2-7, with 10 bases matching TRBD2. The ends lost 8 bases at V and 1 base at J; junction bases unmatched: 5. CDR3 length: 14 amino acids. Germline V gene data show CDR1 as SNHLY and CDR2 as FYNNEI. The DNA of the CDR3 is TGTGCCAGCTCTAGCGGGAGTTTATCCTACGAGCAGTACTTC. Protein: CASSSGSLSYEQYF.

CDR3 protein: CASSTPSTSGSYNEQFF. CDR3 sequence (DNA): TGTGCCAGCAGCACACCATCCACTAGCGGCTCCTACAATGAGCAGTTCTTC. This sequence joins TRBV7-3 and TRBJ2-1; 8 bases fit TRBD2. From germline, CDR1 is SGHTA and CDR2 FQGTGA. The junction had 9 bases not matched to a gene; V was cut back by 5 bases and J by 0 bases. CDR3 size: 17 residues.

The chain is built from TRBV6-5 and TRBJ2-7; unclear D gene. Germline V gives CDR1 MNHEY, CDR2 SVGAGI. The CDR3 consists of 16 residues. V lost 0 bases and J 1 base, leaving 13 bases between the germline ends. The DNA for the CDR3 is TGTGCCAGCAGTTACTCGAGGCAGCTCGGGTCCTACGAGCAGTACTTC. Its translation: CASSYSRQLGSYEQYF.

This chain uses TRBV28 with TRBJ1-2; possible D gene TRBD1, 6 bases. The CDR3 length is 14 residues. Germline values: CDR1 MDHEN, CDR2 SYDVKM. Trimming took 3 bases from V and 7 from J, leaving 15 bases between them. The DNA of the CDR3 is TGTGCCAGCAGTTTGGGGGCGCGGTGGGGTGGCTACACCTTC. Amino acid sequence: CASSLGARWGGYTF.

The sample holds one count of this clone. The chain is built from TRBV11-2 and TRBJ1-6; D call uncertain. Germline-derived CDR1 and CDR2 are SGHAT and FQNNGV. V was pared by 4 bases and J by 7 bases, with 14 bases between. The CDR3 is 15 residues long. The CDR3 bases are TGTGCCAGCAGCTCCCTCAGGAGAGGGAATTCACCCCTCCACTTT. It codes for CASSSLRRGNSPLHF.

CDR3 loop: CASSTRGQQFF. For the CDR3, the DNA is TGTGCCAGTAGTACCCGGGGTCAGCAGTTCTTC. The chain is built from TRBV19 and TRBJ2-1, with a possible D match to TRBD2 (5 bases). Trimming took 4 bases from V and 11 from J, leaving 9 bases between them. Germline V CDR1 and CDR2: LNHDA, SQIVND (reference sequence). The CDR3 is 11 amino acids.

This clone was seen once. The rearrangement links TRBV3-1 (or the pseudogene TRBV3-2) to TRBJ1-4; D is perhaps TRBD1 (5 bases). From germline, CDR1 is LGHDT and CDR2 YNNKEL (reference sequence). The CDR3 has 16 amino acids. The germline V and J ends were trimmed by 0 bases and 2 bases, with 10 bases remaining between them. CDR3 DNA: TGTGCCAGCAGCCAAGACCACAGGAGCACTAATGAAAAACTGTTTTTT. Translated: CASSQDHRSTNEKLFF.

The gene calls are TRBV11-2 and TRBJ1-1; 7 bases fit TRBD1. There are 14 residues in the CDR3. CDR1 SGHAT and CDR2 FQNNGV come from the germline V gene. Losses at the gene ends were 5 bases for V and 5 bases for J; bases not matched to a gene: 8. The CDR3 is CASSTWTGRTEAFF. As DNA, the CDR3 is TGTGCCAGCAGCACCTGGACAGGTCGGACTGAAGCTTTCTTT.

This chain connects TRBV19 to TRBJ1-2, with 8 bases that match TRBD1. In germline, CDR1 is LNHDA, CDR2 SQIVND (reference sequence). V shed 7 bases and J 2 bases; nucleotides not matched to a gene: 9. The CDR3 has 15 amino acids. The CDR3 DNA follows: TGTGCCAGTAACCACGGACAGGGAAAGAACTATGGCTACACCTTC. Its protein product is CASNHGQGKNYGYTF.

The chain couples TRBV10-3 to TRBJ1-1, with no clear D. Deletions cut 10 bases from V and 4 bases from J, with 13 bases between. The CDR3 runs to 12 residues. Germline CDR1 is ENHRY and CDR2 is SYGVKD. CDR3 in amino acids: CATSGGGTEAFF. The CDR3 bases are TGTGCCACGTCGGGTGGTGGCACTGAAGCTTTCTTT.

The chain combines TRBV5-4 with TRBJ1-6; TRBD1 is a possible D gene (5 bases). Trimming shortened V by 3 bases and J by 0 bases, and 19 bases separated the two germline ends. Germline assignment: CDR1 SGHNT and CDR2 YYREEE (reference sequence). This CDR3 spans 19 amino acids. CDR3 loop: CASSWGGTLKGSYNSPLHF. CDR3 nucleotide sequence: TGTGCCAGCAGCTGGGGGGGGACCCTGAAGGGCTCCTATAATTCACCCCTCCACTTT.

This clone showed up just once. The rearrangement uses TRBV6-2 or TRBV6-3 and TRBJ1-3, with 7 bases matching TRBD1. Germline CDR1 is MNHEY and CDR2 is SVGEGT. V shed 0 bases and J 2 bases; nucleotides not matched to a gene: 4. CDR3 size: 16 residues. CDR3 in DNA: TGTGCCAGCAGTTACTCGGAGGGGGCTCCTGGAAACACCATATATTTT. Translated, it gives CASSYSEGAPGNTIYF.

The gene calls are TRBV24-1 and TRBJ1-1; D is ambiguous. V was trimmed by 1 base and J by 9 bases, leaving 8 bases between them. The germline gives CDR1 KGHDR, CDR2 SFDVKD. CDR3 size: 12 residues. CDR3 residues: CATSDFGQKAFF. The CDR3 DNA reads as TGTGCCACCAGTGATTTTGGCCAGAAAGCTTTCTTT.

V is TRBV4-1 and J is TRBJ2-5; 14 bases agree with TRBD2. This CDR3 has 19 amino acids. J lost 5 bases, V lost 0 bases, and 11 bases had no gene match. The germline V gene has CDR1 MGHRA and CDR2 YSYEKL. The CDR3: CASSQDRTTSGGARETQYF. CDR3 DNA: TGCGCCAGCAGCCAAGATAGGACGACTAGCGGGGGGGCCCGGGAGACCCAGTACTTC.

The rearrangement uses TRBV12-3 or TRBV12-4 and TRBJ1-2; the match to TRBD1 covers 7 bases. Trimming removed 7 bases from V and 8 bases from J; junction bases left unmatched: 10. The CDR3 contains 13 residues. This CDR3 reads CASTLGGGRGYTF. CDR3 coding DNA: TGTGCCAGCACCCTTGGAGGGGGCCGGGGCTACACCTTC.

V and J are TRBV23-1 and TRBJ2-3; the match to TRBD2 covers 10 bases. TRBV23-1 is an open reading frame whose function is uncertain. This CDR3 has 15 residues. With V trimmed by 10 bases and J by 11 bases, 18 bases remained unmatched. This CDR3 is CATSTLAGQKVGQYF. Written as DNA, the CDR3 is TGCGCCACCTCTACACTAGCGGGGCAAAAGGTGGGGCAGTATTTT.

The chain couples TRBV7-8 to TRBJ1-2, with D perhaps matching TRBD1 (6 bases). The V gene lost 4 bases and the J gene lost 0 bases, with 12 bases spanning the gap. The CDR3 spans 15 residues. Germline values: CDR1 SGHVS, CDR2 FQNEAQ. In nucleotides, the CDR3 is TGTGCCAGCAGCTCGTCCCCAGGGGCTAACTATGGCTACACCTTC. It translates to CASSSSPGANYGYTF.

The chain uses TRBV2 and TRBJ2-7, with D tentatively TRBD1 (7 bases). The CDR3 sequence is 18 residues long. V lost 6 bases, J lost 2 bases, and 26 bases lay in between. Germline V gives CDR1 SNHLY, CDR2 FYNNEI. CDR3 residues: CASRGGTAFSSSAYEQYF. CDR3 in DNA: TGTGCCAGCAGGGGCGGGACAGCCTTTTCTAGCTCCGCCTACGAGCAGTACTTC.

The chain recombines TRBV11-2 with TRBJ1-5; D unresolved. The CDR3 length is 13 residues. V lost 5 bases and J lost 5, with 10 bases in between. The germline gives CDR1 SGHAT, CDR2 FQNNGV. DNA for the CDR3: TGTGCCAGCAGCCCCCACATCGATCAGCCCCAGCATTTT. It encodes CASSPHIDQPQHF.

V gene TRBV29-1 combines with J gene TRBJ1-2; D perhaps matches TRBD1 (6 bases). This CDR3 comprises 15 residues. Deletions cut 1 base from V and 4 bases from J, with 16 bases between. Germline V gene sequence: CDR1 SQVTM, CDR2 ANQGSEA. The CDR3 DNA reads TGCAGCGTTGAAGGGCGGGGGGCTGAACGCTATGGCTACACCTTC. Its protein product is CSVEGRGAERYGYTF.

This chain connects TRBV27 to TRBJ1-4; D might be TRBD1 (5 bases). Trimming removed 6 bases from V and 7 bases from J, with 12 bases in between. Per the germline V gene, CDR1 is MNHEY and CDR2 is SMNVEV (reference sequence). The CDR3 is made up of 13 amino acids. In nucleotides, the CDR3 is TGTGCCAGCAGCGGTAGGGGTGCTGAAAAACTGTTTTTT. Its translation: CASSGRGAEKLFF.

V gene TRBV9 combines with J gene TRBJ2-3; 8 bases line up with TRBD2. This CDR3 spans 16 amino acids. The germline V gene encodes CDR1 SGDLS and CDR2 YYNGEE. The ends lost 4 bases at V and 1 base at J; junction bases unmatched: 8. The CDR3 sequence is CASSPLAGTGTDTQYF. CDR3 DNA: TGTGCCAGCAGCCCCTTAGCGGGAACGGGCACAGATACGCAGTATTTT.

CDR3 in amino acids: CASSDLVDRAQPQHF. CDR3 sequence (DNA): TGTGCCAGCAGTGATCTTGTGGACAGGGCACAGCCCCAGCATTTT. The chain uses TRBV6-1 and TRBJ1-5; 8 positions match TRBD1. Trimming took 3 bases from V and 7 from J; bases not matched to a gene: 8. The CDR3 runs 15 residues. Germline CDR1 MNHNS, CDR2 SASEGT.

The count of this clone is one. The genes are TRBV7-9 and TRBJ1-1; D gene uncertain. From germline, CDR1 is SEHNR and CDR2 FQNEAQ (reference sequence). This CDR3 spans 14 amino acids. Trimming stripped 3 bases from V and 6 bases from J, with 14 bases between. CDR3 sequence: CASSLGLGSPEAFF. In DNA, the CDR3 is TGTGCCAGCAGCTTGGGCTTGGGTTCCCCTGAAGCTTTCTTT.

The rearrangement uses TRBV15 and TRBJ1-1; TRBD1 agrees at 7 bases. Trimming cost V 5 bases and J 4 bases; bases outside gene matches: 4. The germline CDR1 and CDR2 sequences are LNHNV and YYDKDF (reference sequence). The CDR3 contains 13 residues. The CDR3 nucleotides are TGTGCCACCAGCCCAGGGGGAGCCACTGAAGCTTTCTTT. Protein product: CATSPGGATEAFF.